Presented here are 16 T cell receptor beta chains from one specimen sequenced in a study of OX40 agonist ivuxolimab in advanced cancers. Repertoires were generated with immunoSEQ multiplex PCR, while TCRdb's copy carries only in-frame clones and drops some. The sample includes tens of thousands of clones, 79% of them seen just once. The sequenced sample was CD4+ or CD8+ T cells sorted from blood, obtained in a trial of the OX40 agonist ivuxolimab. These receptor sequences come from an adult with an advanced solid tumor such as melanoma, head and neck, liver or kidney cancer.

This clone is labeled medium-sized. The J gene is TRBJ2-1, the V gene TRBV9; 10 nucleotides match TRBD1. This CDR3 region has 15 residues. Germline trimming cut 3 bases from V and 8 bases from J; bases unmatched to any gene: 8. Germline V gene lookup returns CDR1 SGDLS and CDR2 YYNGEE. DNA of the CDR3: TGTGCCAGCAGCGCGGGACAGGGGAATTCGGATGAGCAGTTCTTC. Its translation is CASSAGQGNSDEQFF.

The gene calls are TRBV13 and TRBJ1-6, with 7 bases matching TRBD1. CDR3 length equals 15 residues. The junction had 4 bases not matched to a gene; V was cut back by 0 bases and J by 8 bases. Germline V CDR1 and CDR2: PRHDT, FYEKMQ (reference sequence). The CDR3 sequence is CASSLGGQLYSPLHF. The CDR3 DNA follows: TGTGCCAGCAGCTTAGGGGGACAGCTGTATTCACCCCTCCACTTT.

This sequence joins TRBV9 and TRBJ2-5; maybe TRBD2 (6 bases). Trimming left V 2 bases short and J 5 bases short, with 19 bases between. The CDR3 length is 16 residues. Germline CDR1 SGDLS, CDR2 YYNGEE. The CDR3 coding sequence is TGTGCCAGCAGCGTGGGAGGTAGCGGCTATGGGGAGACCCAGTACTTC. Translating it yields CASSVGGSGYGETQYF.

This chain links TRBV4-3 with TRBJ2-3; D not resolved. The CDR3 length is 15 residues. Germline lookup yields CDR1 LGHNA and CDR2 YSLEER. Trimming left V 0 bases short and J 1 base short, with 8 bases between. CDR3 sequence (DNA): TGCGCCAGCAGCCAAGATTTTCGGGGCACAGATACGCAGTATTTT. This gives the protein CASSQDFRGTDTQYF.

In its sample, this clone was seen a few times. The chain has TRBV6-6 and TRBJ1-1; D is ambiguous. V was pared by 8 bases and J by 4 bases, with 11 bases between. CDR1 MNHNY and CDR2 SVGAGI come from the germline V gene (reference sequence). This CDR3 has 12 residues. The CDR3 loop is CASAFGSTEAFF. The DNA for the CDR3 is TGTGCCAGCGCCTTCGGTAGCACTGAAGCTTTCTTT.

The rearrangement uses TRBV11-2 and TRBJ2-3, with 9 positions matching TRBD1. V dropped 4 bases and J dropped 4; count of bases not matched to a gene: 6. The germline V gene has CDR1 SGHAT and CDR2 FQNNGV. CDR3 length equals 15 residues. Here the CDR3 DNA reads TGTGCCAGCAGCTCCGGGACAGGGTTGTCAGATACGCAGTATTTT. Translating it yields CASSSGTGLSDTQYF.

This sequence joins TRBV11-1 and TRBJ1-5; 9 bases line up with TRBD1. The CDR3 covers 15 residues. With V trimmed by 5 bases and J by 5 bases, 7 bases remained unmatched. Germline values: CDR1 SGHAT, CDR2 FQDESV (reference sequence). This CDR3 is CASSHGTGPDQPQHF. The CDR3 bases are TGTGCCAGCAGCCACGGGACAGGGCCTGATCAGCCCCAGCATTTT.

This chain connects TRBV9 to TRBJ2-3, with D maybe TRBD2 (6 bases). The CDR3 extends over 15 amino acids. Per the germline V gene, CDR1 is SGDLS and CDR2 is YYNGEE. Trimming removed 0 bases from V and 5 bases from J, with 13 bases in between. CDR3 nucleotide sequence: TGTGCCAGCAGCGTAGAGGGGCGGAGGGGAGATACGCAGTATTTT. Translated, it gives CASSVEGRRGDTQYF.

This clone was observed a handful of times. The DNA for the CDR3 is TGTGCCAGCAGAGATTCGACAGGGGGCAACTATGGCTACACCTTC. As protein: CASRDSTGGNYGYTF. The J gene is TRBJ1-2, the V gene TRBV7-3; the match to TRBD1 covers 10 bases. The V gene end was trimmed by 6 bases and the J gene end by 2 bases; junction bases not matched to a gene: 6. The CDR3 is 15 amino acids. Germline lookup yields CDR1 SGHTA and CDR2 FQGTGA.

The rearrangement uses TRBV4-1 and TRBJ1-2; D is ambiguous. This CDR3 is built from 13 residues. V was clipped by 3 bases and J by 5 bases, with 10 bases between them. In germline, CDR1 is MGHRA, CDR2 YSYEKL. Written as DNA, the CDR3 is TGCGCCAGCAGCCATGAGGGAAATTATGGCTACACCTTC. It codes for CASSHEGNYGYTF.

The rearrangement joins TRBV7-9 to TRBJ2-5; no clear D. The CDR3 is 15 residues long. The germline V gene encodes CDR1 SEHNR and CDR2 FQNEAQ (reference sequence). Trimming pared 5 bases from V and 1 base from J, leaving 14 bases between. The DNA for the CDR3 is TGTGCCAGCAGCCTCCGGCCAGCCCCCCAAGAGACCCAGTACTTC. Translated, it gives CASSLRPAPQETQYF.

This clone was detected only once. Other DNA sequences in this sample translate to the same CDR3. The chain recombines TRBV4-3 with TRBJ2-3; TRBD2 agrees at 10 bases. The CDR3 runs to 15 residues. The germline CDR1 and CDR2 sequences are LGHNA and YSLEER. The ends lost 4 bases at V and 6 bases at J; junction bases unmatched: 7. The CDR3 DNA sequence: TGCGCCAGCAGCCGTCGAACTAGCGGGATCGATACGCAGTATTTT. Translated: CASSRRTSGIDTQYF.

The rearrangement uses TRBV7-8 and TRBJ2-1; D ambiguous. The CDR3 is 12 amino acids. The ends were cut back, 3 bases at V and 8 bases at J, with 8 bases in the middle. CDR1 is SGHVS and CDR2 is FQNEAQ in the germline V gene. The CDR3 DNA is TGTGCCAGCAGCTTTAGACTCGATGAGCAGTTCTTC. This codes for CASSFRLDEQFF.

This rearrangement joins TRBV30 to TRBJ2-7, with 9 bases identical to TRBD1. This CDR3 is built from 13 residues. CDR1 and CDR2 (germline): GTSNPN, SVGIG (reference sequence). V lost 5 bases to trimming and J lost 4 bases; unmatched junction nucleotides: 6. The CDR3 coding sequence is TGTGCCTGGGGGACAGGGAGATTTTACGAGCAGTACTTC. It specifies CAWGTGRFYEQYF.

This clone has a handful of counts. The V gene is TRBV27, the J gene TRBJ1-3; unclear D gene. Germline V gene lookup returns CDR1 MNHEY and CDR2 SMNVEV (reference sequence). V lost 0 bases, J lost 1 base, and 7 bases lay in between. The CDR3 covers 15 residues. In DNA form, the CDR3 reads TGTGCCAGCAGTTTATCAGGGAGTTCTGGAAACACCATATATTTT. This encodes CASSLSGSSGNTIYF.

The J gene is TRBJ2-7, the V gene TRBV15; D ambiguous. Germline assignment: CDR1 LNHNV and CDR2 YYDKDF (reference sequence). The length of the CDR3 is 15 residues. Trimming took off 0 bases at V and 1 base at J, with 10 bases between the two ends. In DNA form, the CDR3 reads TGTGCCACCAGCAGAGATCGAAGCAGGTCCTACGAGCAGTACTTC. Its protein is CATSRDRSRSYEQYF.